This passage covers 17 T cell receptor beta chains from one sample sequenced in a study of beta chain features in type 1 diabetes. Expressed TCRB transcripts were sequenced because the entire RNA isolate underwent reverse transcription. TCRdb's table, derived via immunoSEQ multiplex PCR, lists solely in-frame clones and lacks some. The data contain about 360,000 clones, 10% to 15% of them seen just once; the ten biggest clones take up around 0.015%. The sample taken for sequencing was naive CD4+ T cells from blood. Receptors originate from a man in his late teens or twenties in good health.

J is TRBJ2-3 and V is TRBV4-2; D is possibly TRBD1 (5 bases). The CDR3 runs 14 residues. With 4 bases removed from V and 1 base from J, the gap between germline ends came to 9 bases. Germline CDR1 reads LGHNA; CDR2 reads YNFKEQ. DNA of the CDR3: TGTGCCAGCAGCCCAGAAGGGGGCACAGATACGCAGTATTTT. Translated: CASSPEGGTDTQYF.

V and J are TRBV5-1 and TRBJ2-1; TRBD1 agrees at 8 bases. The germline gives CDR1 SGHRS, CDR2 YFSETQ. V was clipped by 4 bases and J by 0 bases; unmatched bases: 6. The CDR3 extends over 16 amino acids. In DNA, the CDR3 is TGCGCCAGCAGCCGCTGGACAGGGAGCTCCTACAATGAGCAGTTCTTC. As protein: CASSRWTGSSYNEQFF. The full variable domain, in which reference TRBV5-1 and TRBJ2-1 provide the parts outside the CDR3, is KAGVTQTPRYLIKTRGQQVTLSCSPISGHRSVSWYQQTPGQGLQFLFEYFSETQRNKGNFPGRFSGRQFSNSRSEMNVSTLELGDSALYLCASSRWTGSSYNEQFFGPGTRLTVL.

Only a few counts were recorded for this clone. V is TRBV4-3 and J is TRBJ1-1, with a weak D call TRBD1 (5 bases). The CDR3 has 15 residues. Germline V CDR1 and CDR2: LGHNA, YSLEER. Trimming pared 3 bases from V and 3 bases from J, leaving 14 bases between. Here the CDR3 DNA reads TGCGCCAGCAGCCAGGCCTGGGCAGGGTACACTGAAGCTTTCTTT. This sequence encodes CASSQAWAGYTEAFF.

The chain has TRBV27 and TRBJ1-2; 8 positions agree with TRBD1. With V trimmed by 4 bases and J by 6 bases, 4 bases remained unmatched. From germline, CDR1 is MNHEY and CDR2 SMNVEV (reference sequence). The CDR3 totals 13 residues. The DNA for the CDR3 is TGTGCCAGCAGTTCCCGGACAGGGAATGGCTACACCTTC. Protein sequence: CASSSRTGNGYTF.

The V gene is TRBV4-3, the J gene TRBJ2-7; 10 bases match TRBD1. V lost 4 bases and J lost 2; bases outside the gene matches: 5. This CDR3 comprises 15 residues. Looked up from germline, CDR1 is LGHNA and CDR2 is YSLEER. CDR3 DNA sequence: TGCGCCAGCAGCCCCCGGACAGGGGGGACCTACGAGCAGTACTTC. This sequence encodes CASSPRTGGTYEQYF.

This clone was counted a few times. This chain joins TRBV4-3 and TRBJ1-1; D is possibly TRBD1 (5 bases). The CDR3 totals 16 residues. The V end lost 1 base, the J end lost 1 base, and 13 bases lay between the germline ends. Germline assignment: CDR1 LGHNA and CDR2 YSLEER. Here the CDR3 DNA reads TGCGCCAGCAGCCAAGGCCAGGGAGGCTGGAACACTGAAGCTTTCTTT. It is translated as CASSQGQGGWNTEAFF.

This clone was observed a handful of times. This chain uses TRBV28 with TRBJ2-7, with 10 positions matching TRBD2. Trimming removed 5 bases from V and 2 bases from J; junction bases left unmatched: 3. Per germline, CDR1 MDHEN and CDR2 SYDVKM. The CDR3 totals 14 residues. For the CDR3, the DNA is TGTGCCAGCAGTAAGCGGGGGGGGACCTACGAGCAGTACTTC. Encoded protein: CASSKRGGTYEQYF. The whole variable domain, remainder taken from reference TRBV28 and TRBJ2-7, is DVKVTQSSRYLVKRTGEKVFLECVQDMDHENMFWYRQDPGLGLRLIYFSYDVKMKEKGDIPEGYSVSREKKERFSLILESASTNQTSMYLCASSKRGGTYEQYFGPGTRLTVT.

This clone was seen more than once but under ten times. The chain couples TRBV7-6 to TRBJ1-1; D gene unclear. CDR3 size: 13 residues. The V gene's germline CDR1 is SGHVS and CDR2 FNYEAQ. V lost 6 bases, J lost 3 bases, and 11 bases lay in between. The CDR3 here is CASSAGLDTEAFF. CDR3 DNA sequence: TGTGCCAGCAGTGCGGGATTGGACACTGAAGCTTTCTTT.

The V and J genes are TRBV7-2 and TRBJ1-2; D is perhaps TRBD1 (5 bases). CDR1 is SGHTA, CDR2 FQGNSA, per germline. This CDR3 comprises 13 residues. V was clipped by 2 bases and J by 3 bases, with 7 bases between them. As DNA, the CDR3 is TGTGCCAGCAGCTTAAAAGGGGACTATGGCTACACCTTC. Translating gives CASSLKGDYGYTF.

This clone was found a few times. The V call is TRBV11-2, the J call TRBJ2-5, with 12 bases fitting TRBD2. Germline V gene lookup returns CDR1 SGHAT and CDR2 FQNNGV. The CDR3 contains 16 residues. V was clipped by 4 bases and J by 5 bases; unmatched bases: 8. This CDR3 reads CASSSTTSGSMETQYF. In DNA, the CDR3 is TGTGCCAGCAGCTCGACGACTAGCGGGAGTATGGAGACCCAGTACTTC.

The chain joins TRBV5-1 to TRBJ2-2, with 8 bases fitting TRBD2. The CDR3 has 17 residues. From germline, CDR1 is SGHRS and CDR2 YFSETQ. V lost 1 base, J lost 0 bases, and 5 bases stayed unmatched. The CDR3 DNA reads as TGCGCCAGCAGCTTGTCGGCTAGCGGGCCGAACACCGGGGAGCTGTTTTTT. Its translation: CASSLSASGPNTGELFF.

J is TRBJ2-7 and V is TRBV28; D not certain. V lost 3 bases, J lost 2 bases, and 11 bases lay in between. The CDR3 spans 14 residues. Germline CDR1 and CDR2: MDHEN and SYDVKM. CDR3 residues: CASSFGIGAYEQYF. CDR3 nucleotides: TGTGCCAGCAGTTTTGGTATCGGAGCCTACGAGCAGTACTTC.

This clone was counted a few times. V usage is TRBV7-9 and J usage is TRBJ2-3; no clear D gene. The CDR3 totals 13 residues. Germline lookup yields CDR1 SEHNR and CDR2 FQNEAQ (reference sequence). V lost 4 bases and J lost 2, with 7 bases in between. This chain's CDR3 is CASSSRDTDTQYF. CDR3 DNA sequence: TGTGCCAGCAGCTCGCGTGACACAGATACGCAGTATTTT.

The gene calls are TRBV29-1 and TRBJ1-5; a weak D match, TRBD1 (5 bases). Germline values: CDR1 SQVTM, CDR2 ANQGSEA. The CDR3 has 15 residues. Deletions cut 7 bases from V and 1 base from J, with 17 bases between. CDR3 region: CSAGVGGGSNQPQHF. CDR3 DNA: TGCAGCGCCGGGGTCGGGGGTGGGAGCAATCAGCCCCAGCATTTT.

The J gene is TRBJ1-2, the V gene TRBV7-8; no reliable D call. V was shortened by 3 bases and J by 7 bases, with 12 bases between the two germline ends. Germline V gene data show CDR1 as SGHVS and CDR2 as FQNEAQ. The CDR3 length is 13 residues. The DNA for the CDR3 is TGTGCCAGCAGCTTTGAGGTTGGATCTGGCTACACCTTC. Protein: CASSFEVGSGYTF.

This clone was seen only a few times. V and J are TRBV28 and TRBJ1-6, with D possibly being TRBD1 (6 bases). Germline V gene lookup returns CDR1 MDHEN and CDR2 SYDVKM. CDR3 length: 14 residues. V shed 6 bases and J shed 11 bases, with 17 bases lying between them. In DNA, the CDR3 is TGTGCCAGCAGCCCGGGACAATCGAGGACACCCCTCCACTTT. Translation gives CASSPGQSRTPLHF.

The V gene is TRBV5-1, the J gene TRBJ2-1; TRBD1 is a possible D gene (6 bases). Germline values: CDR1 SGHRS, CDR2 YFSETQ. The V end was cut by 0 bases, the J end by 2 bases, with 6 bases between. There are 14 residues in the CDR3. The CDR3 nucleotides are TGCGCCAGCAGCTTGGACAGGGCCTACAATGAGCAGTTCTTC. Protein sequence: CASSLDRAYNEQFF.